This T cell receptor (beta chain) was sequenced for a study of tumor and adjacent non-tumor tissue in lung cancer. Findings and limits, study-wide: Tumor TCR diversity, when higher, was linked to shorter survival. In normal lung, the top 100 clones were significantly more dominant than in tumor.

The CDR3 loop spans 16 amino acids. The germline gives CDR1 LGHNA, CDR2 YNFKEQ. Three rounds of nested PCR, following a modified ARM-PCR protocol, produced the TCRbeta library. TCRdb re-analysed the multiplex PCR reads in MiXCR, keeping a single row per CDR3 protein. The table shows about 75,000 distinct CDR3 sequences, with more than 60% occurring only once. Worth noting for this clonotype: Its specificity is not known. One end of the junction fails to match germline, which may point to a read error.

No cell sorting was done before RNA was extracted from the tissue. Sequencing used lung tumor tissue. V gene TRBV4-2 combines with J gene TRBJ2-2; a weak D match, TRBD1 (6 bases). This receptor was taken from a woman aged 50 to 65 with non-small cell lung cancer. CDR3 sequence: CVSTRDTTANTGELFF. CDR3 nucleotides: TGTGTCAGCACCCGGGACACGACCGCAAACACCGGGGAGCTGTTTTTT.